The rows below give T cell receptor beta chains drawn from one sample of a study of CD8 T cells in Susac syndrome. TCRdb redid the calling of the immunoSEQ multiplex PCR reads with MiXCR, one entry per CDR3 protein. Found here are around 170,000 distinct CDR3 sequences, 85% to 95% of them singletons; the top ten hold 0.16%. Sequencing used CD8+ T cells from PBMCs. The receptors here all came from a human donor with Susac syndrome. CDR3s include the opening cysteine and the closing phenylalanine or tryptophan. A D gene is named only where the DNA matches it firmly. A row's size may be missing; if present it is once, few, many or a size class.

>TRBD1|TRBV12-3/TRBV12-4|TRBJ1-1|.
CASSIQGLGTEAFF
TGTGCCAGCTCTATACAGGGGCTTGGCACTGAAGCTTTCTTT
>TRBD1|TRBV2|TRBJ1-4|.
CASSTGEGDEKLFF
TGTGCCAGCAGTACAGGGGAAGGGGATGAAAAACTGTTTTTT
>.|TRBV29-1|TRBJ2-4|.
CSAGGDMWTKNIQYF
TGCAGCGCCGGAGGGGACATGTGGACCAAAAACATTCAGTACTTC
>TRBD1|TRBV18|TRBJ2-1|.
CASSLPGQGYEQFF
TGTGCCAGCTCACTACCGGGACAGGGGTATGAGCAGTTCTTC
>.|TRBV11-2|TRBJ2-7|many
CASSSYEQYF
TGTGCCAGCAGCTCCTACGAGCAGTACTTC
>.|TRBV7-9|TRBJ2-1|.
CASSLGWGDPGLNEQFF
TGTGCCAGCAGCTTGGGTTGGGGGGACCCGGGTTTGAATGAGCAGTTCTTC
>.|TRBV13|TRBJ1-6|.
CASSEQGSHSPLHF
TGTGCCAGCAGTGAGCAGGGGTCGCATTCACCCCTCCACTTT
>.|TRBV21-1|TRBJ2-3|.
CASNRTSDEATDTQYF
TGTGCCAGCAACAGGACTAGCGACGAGGCCACAGATACGCAGTATTTT
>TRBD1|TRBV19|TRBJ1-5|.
CASSIWDRGDQPQHF
TGTGCCAGTAGTATATGGGACAGGGGAGATCAGCCCCAGCATTTT
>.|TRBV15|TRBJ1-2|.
CATSSDRGENYGYTF
TGTGCCACCAGCAGCGACCGCGGGGAAAACTATGGCTACACCTTC
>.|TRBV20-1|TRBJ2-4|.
CSARVGKNIQYF
TGCAGTGCTAGAGTTGGCAAAAACATTCAGTACTTC
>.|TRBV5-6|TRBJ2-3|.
CASSPNRDSEADTQYF
TGTGCCAGCAGCCCCAATCGGGATTCGGAGGCAGATACGCAGTATTTT
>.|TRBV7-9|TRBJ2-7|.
CASSLNRGGEQYF
TGTGCCAGCAGCTTAAATCGGGGTGGCGAGCAGTACTTC
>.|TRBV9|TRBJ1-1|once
CASSELGRTKNTEAFF
TGTGCCAGCAGCGAGTTGGGCAGGACAAAGAACACTGAAGCTTTCTTT
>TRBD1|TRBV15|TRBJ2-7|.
CATSRTGGNEQYF
TGTGCCACCAGCAGGACAGGGGGTAACGAGCAGTACTTC
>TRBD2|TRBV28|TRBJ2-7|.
CASSLPSRLAEYEQYF
TGTGCCAGCAGCCTCCCCTCGAGGCTAGCGGAATACGAGCAGTACTTC
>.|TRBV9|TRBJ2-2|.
CASSVDGELFF
TGTGCCAGCAGCGTAGATGGGGAGCTGTTTTTT
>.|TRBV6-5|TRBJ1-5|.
CASSYQRYQPQHF
TGTGCCAGCAGTTACCAGAGGTATCAGCCCCAGCATTTT
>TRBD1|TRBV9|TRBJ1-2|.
CASSTGGGYTF
TGTGCCAGCAGCACAGGGGGAGGCTACACCTTC
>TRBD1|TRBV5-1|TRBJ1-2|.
CASTLTGDYTF
TGCGCCAGCACCCTCACAGGGGACTACACCTTC
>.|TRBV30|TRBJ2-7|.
CAWKYEQYF
TGTGCCTGGAAATACGAGCAGTACTTC
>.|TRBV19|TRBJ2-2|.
CASSFGTSIPGELFF
TGTGCCAGTAGTTTTGGGACCTCTATCCCCGGGGAGCTGTTTTTT